The clone carrying this TCR beta chain showed up just a few times. CDR1 is MGHDK and CDR2 is SYGVNS in the germline V gene. There are 13 residues in the CDR3. Between the trimmed V and J ends, which lost 8 bases and 5 bases, there was a span of 16 bases. This sample is drawn from a study of blood T cells in healthy people across ages. Primed by a sample-barcoded 5' primer and a J-beta primer mix, a second PCR proceeded for 7 to 11 cycles. TCRdb reprocessed the 5' RACE reads via MiXCR and lists one record per CDR3 protein. The sample has around 700,000 distinct CDR3 sequences, approximately 25% seen once. The sample was also reused in another study, on T cells of mothers and their children. According to that study: Samples were obtained from a few healthy Caucasian mothers and their six children.

The rearrangement uses TRBV25-1 and TRBJ2-7, with a tentative D call TRBD2 (5 bases). The sequence was collected from a boy younger than 18 in good health. Input material: blood. The CDR3 is CASRGSGSHEQYF. In DNA form, the CDR3 reads TGTGCCAGCCGGGGTAGTGGGAGCCACGAGCAGTACTTC.